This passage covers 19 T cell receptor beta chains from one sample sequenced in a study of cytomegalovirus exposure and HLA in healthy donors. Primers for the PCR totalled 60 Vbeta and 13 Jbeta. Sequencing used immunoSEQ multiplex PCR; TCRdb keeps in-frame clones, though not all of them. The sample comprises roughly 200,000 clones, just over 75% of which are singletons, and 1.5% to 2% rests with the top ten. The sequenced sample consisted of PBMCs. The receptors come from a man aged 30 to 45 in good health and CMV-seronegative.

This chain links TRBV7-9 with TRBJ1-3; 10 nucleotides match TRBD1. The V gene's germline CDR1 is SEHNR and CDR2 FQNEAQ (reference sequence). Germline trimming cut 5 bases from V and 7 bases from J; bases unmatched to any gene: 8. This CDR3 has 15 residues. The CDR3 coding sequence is TGTGCCAGCAGCCGACAGGGGGCCGGTGGGAACACCATATATTTT. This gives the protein CASSRQGAGGNTIYF.

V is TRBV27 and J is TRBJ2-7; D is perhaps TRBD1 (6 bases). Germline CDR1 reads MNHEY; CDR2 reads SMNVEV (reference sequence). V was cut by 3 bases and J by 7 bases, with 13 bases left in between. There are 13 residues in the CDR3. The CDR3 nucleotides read TGTGCCAGCAGTTTTACGAGGACAGCTGAGCAGTACTTC. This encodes CASSFTRTAEQYF.

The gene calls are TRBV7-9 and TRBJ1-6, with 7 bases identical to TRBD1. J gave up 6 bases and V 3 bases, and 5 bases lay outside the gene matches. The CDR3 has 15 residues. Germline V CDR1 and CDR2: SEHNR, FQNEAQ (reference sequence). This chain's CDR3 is CASSFTTGTNSPLHF. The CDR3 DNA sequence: TGTGCCAGCAGCTTCACGACAGGGACTAATTCACCCCTCCACTTT.

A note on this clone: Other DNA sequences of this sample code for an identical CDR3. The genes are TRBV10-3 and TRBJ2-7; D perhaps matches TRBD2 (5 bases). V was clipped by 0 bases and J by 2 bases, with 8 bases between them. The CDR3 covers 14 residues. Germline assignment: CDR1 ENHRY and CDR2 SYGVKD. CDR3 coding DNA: TGTGCCATCAGTGAGTCTACGGGGACCTACGAGCAGTACTTC. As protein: CAISESTGTYEQYF.

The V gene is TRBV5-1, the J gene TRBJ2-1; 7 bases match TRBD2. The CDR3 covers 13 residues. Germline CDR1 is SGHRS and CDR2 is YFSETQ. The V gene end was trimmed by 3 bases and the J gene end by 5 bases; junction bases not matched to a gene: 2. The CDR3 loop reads CASSSLADNEQFF. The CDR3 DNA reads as TGCGCCAGCAGCTCTCTAGCGGACAATGAGCAGTTCTTC.

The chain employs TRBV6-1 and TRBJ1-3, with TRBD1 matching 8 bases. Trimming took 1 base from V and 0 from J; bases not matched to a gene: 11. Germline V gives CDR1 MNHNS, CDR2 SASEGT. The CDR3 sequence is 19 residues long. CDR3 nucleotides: TGTGCCAGCAGTGAAGATCGGGACAGGATAACCCACTCTGGAAACACCATATATTTT. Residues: CASSEDRDRITHSGNTIYF.

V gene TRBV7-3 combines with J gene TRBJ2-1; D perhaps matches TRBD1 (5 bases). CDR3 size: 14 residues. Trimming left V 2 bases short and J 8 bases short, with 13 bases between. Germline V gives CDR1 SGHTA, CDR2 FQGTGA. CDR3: CASSLEQVGDEQFF. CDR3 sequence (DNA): TGTGCCAGCAGCTTAGAACAGGTGGGCGATGAGCAGTTCTTC. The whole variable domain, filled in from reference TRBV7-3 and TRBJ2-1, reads GAGVSQTPSNKVTEKGKYVELRCDPISGHTALYWYRQSLGQGPEFLIYFQGTGAADDSGLPNDRFFAVRPEGSVSTLKIQRTERGDSAVYLCASSLEQVGDEQFFGPGTRLTVL.

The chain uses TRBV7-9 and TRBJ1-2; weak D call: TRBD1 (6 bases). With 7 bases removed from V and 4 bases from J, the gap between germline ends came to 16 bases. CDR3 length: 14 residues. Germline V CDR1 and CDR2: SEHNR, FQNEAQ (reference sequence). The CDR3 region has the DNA TGTGCCAGCACCGGTACAGGGAAACCCTATGGCTACACCTTC. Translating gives CASTGTGKPYGYTF.

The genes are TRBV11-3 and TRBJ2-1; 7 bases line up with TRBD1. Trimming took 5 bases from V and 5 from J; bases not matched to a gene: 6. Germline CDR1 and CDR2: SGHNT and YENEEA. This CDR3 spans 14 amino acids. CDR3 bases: TGTGCCAGCAGCCCGCAGACAGGGCACAATGAGCAGTTCTTC. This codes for CASSPQTGHNEQFF. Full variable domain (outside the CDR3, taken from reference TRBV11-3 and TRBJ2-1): EAGVVQSPRYKIIEKKQPVAFWCNPISGHNTLYWYLQNLGQGPELLIRYENEEAVDDSQLPKDRFSAERLKGVDSTLKIQPAELGDSAVYLCASSPQTGHNEQFFGPGTRLTVL.

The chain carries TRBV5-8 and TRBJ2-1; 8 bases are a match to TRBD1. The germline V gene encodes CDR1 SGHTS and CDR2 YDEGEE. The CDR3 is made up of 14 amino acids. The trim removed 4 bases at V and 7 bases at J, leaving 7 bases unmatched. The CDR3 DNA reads TGTGCCAGCAGCCACGGACAGGGACTGAATGAGCAGTTCTTC. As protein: CASSHGQGLNEQFF.

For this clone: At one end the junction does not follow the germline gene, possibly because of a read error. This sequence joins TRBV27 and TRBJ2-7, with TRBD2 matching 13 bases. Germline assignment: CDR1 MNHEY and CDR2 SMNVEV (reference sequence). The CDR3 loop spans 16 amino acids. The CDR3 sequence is CASSLSGLAGTYEQYF. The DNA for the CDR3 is TGTGCCAGCAGTCTATCGGGACTAGCGGGGACCTACGAGCAGTACTTC.

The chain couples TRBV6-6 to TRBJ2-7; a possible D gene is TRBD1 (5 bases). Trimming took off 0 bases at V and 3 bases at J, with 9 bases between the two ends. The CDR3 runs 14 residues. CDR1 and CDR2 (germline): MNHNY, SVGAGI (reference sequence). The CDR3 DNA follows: TGTGCCAGCAGTTACTCAGCAGGGAACTACGAGCAGTACTTC. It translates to CASSYSAGNYEQYF.

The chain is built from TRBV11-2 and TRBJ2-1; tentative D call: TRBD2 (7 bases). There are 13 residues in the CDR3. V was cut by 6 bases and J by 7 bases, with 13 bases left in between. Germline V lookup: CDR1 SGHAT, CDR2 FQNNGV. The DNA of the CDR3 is TGTGCCAGCAGTCTGAAGGGGGGGAATGAGCAGTTCTTC. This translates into CASSLKGGNEQFF.

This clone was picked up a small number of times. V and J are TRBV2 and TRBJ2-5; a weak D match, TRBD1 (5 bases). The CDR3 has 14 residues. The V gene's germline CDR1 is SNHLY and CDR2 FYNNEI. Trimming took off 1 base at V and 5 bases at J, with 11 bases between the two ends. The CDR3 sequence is CASSEGLPGETQYF. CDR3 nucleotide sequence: TGTGCCAGCAGTGAAGGGCTACCAGGGGAGACCCAGTACTTC.

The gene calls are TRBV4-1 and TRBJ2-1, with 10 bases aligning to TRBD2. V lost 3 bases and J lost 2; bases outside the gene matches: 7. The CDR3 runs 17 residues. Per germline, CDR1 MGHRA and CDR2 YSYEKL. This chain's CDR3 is CASSHDELAGAYNEQFF. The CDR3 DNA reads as TGCGCCAGCAGCCACGACGAGCTAGCGGGAGCCTACAATGAGCAGTTCTTC.

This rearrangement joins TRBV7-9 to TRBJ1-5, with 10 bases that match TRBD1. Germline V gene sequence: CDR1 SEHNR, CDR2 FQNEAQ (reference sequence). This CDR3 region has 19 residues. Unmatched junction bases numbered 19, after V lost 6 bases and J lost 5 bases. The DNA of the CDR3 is TGTGCCAGCAGTGAAAGTACAGGGACAGGGGACGGACGAGATCAGCCCCAGCATTTT. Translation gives CASSESTGTGDGRDQPQHF. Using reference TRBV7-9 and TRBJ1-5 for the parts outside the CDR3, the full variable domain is DTGVSQNPRHKITKRGQNVTFRCDPISEHNRLYWYRQTLGQGPEFLTYFQNEAQLEKSRLLSDRFSAERPKGSFSTLEIQRTEQGDSAMYLCASSESTGTGDGRDQPQHFGDGTRLSIL.

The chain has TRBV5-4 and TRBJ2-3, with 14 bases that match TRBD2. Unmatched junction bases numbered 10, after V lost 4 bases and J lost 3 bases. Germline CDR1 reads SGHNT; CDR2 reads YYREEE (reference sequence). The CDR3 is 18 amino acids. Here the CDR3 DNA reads TGTGCCAGCAGCCTGCCGGGACTAGCGGGAGAGAGGACAGATACGCAGTATTTT. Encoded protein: CASSLPGLAGERTDTQYF.

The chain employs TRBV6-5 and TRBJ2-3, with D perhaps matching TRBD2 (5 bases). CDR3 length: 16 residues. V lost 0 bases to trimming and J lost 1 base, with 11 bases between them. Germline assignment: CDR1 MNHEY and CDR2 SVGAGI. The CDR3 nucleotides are TGTGCCAGCAGTTACTCGGGTTCCGGGGGCACAGATACGCAGTATTTT. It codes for CASSYSGSGGTDTQYF.

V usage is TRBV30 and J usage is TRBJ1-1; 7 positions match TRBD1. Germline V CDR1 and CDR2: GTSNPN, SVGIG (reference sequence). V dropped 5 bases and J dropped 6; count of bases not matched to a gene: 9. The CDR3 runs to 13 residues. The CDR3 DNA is TGTGCCTGGCAGACAGGGCGTCTCTCTGAAGCTTTCTTT. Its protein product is CAWQTGRLSEAFF. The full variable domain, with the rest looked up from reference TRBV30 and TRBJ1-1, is SQTIHQWPATLVQPVGSPLSLECTVEGTSNPNLYWYRQAAGRGLQLLFYSVGIGQISSEVPQNLSASRPQDRQFILSSKKLLLSDSGFYLCAWQTGRLSEAFFGQGTRLTVV.